This T cell receptor (beta chain) was sequenced during a study of cytomegalovirus exposure and HLA in healthy donors. In the study overall: There were under 130 million unique TCR beta sequences, drawn from about 179 million T cells, in an earlier analysis.

Study-wide results and limits: CMV serostatus was the sole immune exposure data available. In vitro data verified three CMV-associated chains as specific for CMV antigens.

This clone appeared a few times. As yet, its antigen is unknown. This PCR relied on a set of 60 Vbeta primers and 13 Jbeta primers. Sequencing used immunoSEQ multiplex PCR; TCRdb keeps in-frame clones, though not all of them. The table lists tens of thousands of clones, 62% of them singletons. Germline-derived CDR1 and CDR2 are SGHRS and YFSETQ. The CDR3 is made up of 13 amino acids. V lost 2 bases and J lost 3, with 8 bases in between. The sequence came from a woman aged 25 to 39 in good health and CMV-seropositive. J is TRBJ2-5 and V is TRBV5-1; possibly TRBD1 for D (6 bases). Source material: PBMCs. For the CDR3, the DNA is TGCGCCAGCAGCTTCAGGGGAGAAGAGACCCAGTACTTC. The encoded protein is CASSFRGEETQYF. Based on the CDR3 plus reference TRBV5-1 and TRBJ2-5, the full variable domain is KAGVTQTPRYLIKTRGQQVTLSCSPISGHRSVSWYQQTPGQGLQFLFEYFSETQRNKGNFPGRFSGRQFSNSRSEMNVSTLELGDSALYLCASSFRGEETQYFGPGTRLLVL.